This T cell receptor (beta chain) was sequenced during a study of blood T cell repertoires in COVID-19. Study overall: Samples representing acute and convalescent COVID-19 were sourced from the United States, Italy and Spain. T cells, B-cell-depleted T cells, or PBMCs supplied cDNA or gDNA.

Enrolled during active infection, Seattle patients were then followed longitudinally. CDR3 size: 14 residues. Germline lookup yields CDR1 GTSNPN and CDR2 SVGIG (reference sequence). With 5 bases clipped from V and 4 bases from J, the junction kept 7 bases outside the gene matches. Original analysis: Using reference gene primer amplification, nucleated cell counts were estimated. TCRdb's table, derived via immunoSEQ multiplex PCR, lists solely in-frame clones and lacks some. V and J calls and clone size follow that table, whereas D and trimming were derived from the DNA. Among about 130,000 clones listed, around 89% were seen once.

This rearrangement joins TRBV30 to TRBJ1-1, with TRBD1 matching 10 bases. The sequencing sample was made of peripheral blood. The sequence came from a man in his 60s with COVID-19, enrolled during active disease. The chain's CDR3 is CAWVRDRGGTEAFF. CDR3 nucleotide sequence: TGTGCCTGGGTCCGGGACAGGGGAGGCACTGAAGCTTTCTTT. Using reference TRBV30 and TRBJ1-1 for the parts outside the CDR3, the full variable domain is SQTIHQWPATLVQPVGSPLSLECTVEGTSNPNLYWYRQAAGRGLQLLFYSVGIGQISSEVPQNLSASRPQDRQFILSSKKLLLSDSGFYLCAWVRDRGGTEAFFGQGTRLTVV.